By share of the sample, the clone carrying this TCR beta chain is medium-sized (0.01 to 0.1%). TCRdb reanalysed the reads using MiXCR and keeps one entry per CDR3 protein. The repertoire consists of approximately 9,000 distinct CDR3 sequences, with over 15% occurring once and the leading ten covering 25%. Trimming shortened V by 2 bases and J by 7 bases, and 11 bases separated the two germline ends. The CDR3 extends over 12 amino acids. CDR1 SQVTM and CDR2 ANQGSEA come from the germline V gene. The entry originates in a study of liver allograft versus peripheral blood T cells. Study as a whole: Transplanted-liver T cell receptor repertoires were compared with recipients' peripheral blood repertoires.

This receptor was identified in a human patient who had a liver transplant. Some T cells may be graft donor cells. The chain carries TRBV29-1 and TRBJ1-1; D possibly corresponds to TRBD1 (5 bases). CDR3 DNA sequence: TGCAGCGTTGAATCAGGGTATTATGAAGCTTTCTTT. Protein: CSVESGYYEAFF.